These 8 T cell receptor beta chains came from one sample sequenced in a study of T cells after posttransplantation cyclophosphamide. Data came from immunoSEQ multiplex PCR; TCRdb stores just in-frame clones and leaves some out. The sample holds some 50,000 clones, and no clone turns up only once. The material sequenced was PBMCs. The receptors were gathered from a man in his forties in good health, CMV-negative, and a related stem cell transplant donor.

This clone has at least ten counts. CDR3 sequence reads: CASSFLVFGYEQYF. In nucleotides, the CDR3 is TGTGCCAGCAGTTTCCTAGTGTTTGGGTACGAGCAGTACTTC. The J gene is TRBJ2-7, the V gene TRBV28; D not resolved. V was shortened by 3 bases and J by 4 bases, with 13 bases between the two germline ends. There are 14 residues in the CDR3. The germline V gene has CDR1 MDHEN and CDR2 SYDVKM. Full variable domain (missing parts from reference TRBV28 and TRBJ2-7): DVKVTQSSRYLVKRTGEKVFLECVQDMDHENMFWYRQDPGLGLRLIYFSYDVKMKEKGDIPEGYSVSREKKERFSLILESASTNQTSMYLCASSFLVFGYEQYFGPGTRLTVT.

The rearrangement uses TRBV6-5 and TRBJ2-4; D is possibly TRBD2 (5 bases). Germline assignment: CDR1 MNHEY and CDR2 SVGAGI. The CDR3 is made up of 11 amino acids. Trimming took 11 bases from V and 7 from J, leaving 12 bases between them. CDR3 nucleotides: TGTGCCGCCCAGACGGGGAACATTCAGTACTTC. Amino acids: CAAQTGNIQYF.

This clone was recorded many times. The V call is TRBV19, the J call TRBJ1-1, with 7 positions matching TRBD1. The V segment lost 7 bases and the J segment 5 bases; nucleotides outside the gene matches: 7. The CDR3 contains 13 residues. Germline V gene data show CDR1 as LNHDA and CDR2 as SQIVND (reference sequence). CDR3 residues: CASMAGGFTEAFF. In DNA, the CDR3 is TGTGCCAGTATGGCAGGGGGGTTTACTGAAGCTTTCTTT.

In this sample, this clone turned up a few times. DNA for the CDR3: TGTGCCAGCAGCTTAGGGTCCCGGGCGCAGCGGGAGTCCACCGGGGAGCTGTTTTTT. The encoded protein is CASSLGSRAQRESTGELFF. The chain links TRBV11-3 to TRBJ2-2; 8 bases map to TRBD2. CDR3 size: 19 residues. V trimming: 1 base; J trimming: 4 bases; junction bases outside the gene matches: 14. CDR1 is SGHNT and CDR2 is YENEEA in the germline V gene.

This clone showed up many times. The CDR3 region is CASSFTSGRDEQYF. DNA for the CDR3: TGTGCCAGCAGCTTTACTAGCGGGAGGGACGAGCAGTACTTC. The gene calls are TRBV7-9 and TRBJ2-7; 13 bases map to TRBD2. The germline V gene has CDR1 SEHNR and CDR2 FQNEAQ (reference sequence). J lost 5 bases, V lost 3 bases, and 1 base had no gene match. This CDR3 is 14 amino acids long.

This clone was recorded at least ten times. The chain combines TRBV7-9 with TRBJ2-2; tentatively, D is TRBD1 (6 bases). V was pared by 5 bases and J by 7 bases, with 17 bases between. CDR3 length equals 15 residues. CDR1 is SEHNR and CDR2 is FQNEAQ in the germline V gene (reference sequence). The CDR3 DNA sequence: TGTGCCAGCAGCAATTATAAGGGGGATCACGGGGAGCTGTTTTTT. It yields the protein CASSNYKGDHGELFF.

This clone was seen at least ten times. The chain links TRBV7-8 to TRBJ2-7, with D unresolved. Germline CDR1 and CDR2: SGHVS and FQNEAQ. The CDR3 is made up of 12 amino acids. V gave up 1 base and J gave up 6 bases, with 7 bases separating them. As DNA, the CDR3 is TGTGCCAGCAGCTTAGAAGGAGCCGAGCAGTACTTC. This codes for CASSLEGAEQYF.

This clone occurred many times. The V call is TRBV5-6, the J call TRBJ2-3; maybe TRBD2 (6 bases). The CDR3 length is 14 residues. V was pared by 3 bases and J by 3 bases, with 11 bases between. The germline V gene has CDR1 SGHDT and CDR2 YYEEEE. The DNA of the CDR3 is TGTGCCAGCAGCTCGTTAGGAGGGACAGATACGCAGTATTTT. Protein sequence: CASSSLGGTDTQYF.